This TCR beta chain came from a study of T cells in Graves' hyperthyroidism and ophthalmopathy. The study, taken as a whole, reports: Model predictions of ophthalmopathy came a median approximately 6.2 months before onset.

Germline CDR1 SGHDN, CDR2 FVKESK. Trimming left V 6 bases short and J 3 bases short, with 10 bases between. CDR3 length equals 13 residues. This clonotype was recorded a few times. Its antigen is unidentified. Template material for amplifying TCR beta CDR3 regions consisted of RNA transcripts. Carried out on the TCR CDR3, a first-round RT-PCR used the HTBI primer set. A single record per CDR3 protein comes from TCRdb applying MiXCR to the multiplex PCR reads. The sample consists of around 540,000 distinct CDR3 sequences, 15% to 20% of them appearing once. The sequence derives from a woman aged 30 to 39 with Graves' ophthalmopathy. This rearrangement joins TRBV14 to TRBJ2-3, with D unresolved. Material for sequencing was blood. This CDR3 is CASRFSGTDTQYF. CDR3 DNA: TGTGCCAGCAGGTTCAGTGGGACAGATACGCAGTATTTT.